The 9 T cell receptor beta chains given below trace back to one sample, sequenced in a study of early T cells in non-severe SARS-CoV-2 infection. One entry per CDR3 protein, called by TCRdb with MiXCR from the 5' RACE reads. In the table there are 55,000 to 75,000 distinct CDR3 sequences, more than 9% of which are singletons. Source material: whole blood. The receptors come from an adult who was a healthcare worker with PCR-confirmed SARS-CoV-2 infection or an uninfected control (not recorded which).

In its sample, this clonotype was seen a few times. CDR3 DNA: TGTGCCGGGCGCGTTCGTGGCGGGACCCCACAAAGGAACTACGAGCAGTACTTC. It specifies CAGRVRGGTPQRNYEQYF. The rearrangement uses TRBV30 and TRBJ2-7; tentatively, D is TRBD2 (6 bases). Deletions cut 8 bases from V and 3 bases from J, with 32 bases between. The CDR3 sequence is 18 residues long. The germline V gene has CDR1 GTSNPN and CDR2 SVGIG (reference sequence).

This clonotype was counted at least ten times. The J gene is TRBJ2-2, the V gene TRBV6-8; 11 positions match TRBD1. This CDR3 region has 17 residues. Trimming took 7 bases from V and 7 from J; bases not matched to a gene: 14. In germline, CDR1 is MNHGY, CDR2 SAAAGT. CDR3 DNA: TGTGCCAGCACTAAGGACAGGGGGCCCCAACCCCACGGGGAGCTGTTTTTT. It translates to CASTKDRGPQPHGELFF.

There are many counts of this clonotype. The chain carries TRBV25-1 and TRBJ2-7, with 7 bases aligning to TRBD2. Per germline, CDR1 MGHDK and CDR2 SYGVNS. This CDR3 spans 13 amino acids. With 5 bases clipped from V and 8 bases from J, the junction kept 9 bases outside the gene matches. The CDR3 here is CASSKTGTTQQYF. The DNA of the CDR3 is TGTGCCAGCAGTAAGACCGGGACTACCCAGCAGTACTTC.

This clonotype has more than one count but fewer than ten. The genes are TRBV28 and TRBJ2-5, with 7 nucleotides matching TRBD2. This CDR3 contains 16 residues. The germline V gene has CDR1 MDHEN and CDR2 SYDVKM. The trim removed 2 bases at V and 2 bases at J, leaving 8 bases unmatched. DNA of the CDR3: TGTGCCAGCAGTTTAAACCCAGCGGGGAGTCAAGAGACCCAGTACTTC. This gives the protein CASSLNPAGSQETQYF. Filled out from reference TRBV28 and TRBJ2-5, the complete variable domain reads DVKVTQSSRYLVKRTGEKVFLECVQDMDHENMFWYRQDPGLGLRLIYFSYDVKMKEKGDIPEGYSVSREKKERFSLILESASTNQTSMYLCASSLNPAGSQETQYFGPGTRLLVL.

V is TRBV2 and J is TRBJ1-6; D perhaps matches TRBD1 (5 bases). Germline CDR1 reads SNHLY; CDR2 reads FYNNEI. The V end lost 3 bases, the J end lost 7 bases, and 10 bases lay between the germline ends. This CDR3 spans 14 amino acids. CDR3 protein: CASSEGRTNSPLHF. The CDR3 DNA follows: TGTGCCAGCAGTGAGGGACGCACAAATTCACCCCTCCACTTT.

This chain joins TRBV6-1 and TRBJ2-3; TRBD1 matches at 8 bases. Trimming removed 4 bases from V and 2 bases from J; junction bases left unmatched: 5. CDR3 length equals 15 residues. The germline V gene has CDR1 MNHNS and CDR2 SASEGT. The CDR3 DNA sequence: TGTGCCAGCAGTGTCAACAGGGGGATCACAGATACGCAGTATTTT. Translating it yields CASSVNRGITDTQYF.

This clonotype has more than one count but fewer than ten. The chain links TRBV6-2 or TRBV6-3 to TRBJ2-7, with D possibly being TRBD1 (5 bases). CDR1 and CDR2 from the germline V gene are MNHEY and SVGEGT. V shed 8 bases and J shed 3 bases, with 20 bases lying between them. The CDR3 has 15 residues. In nucleotides, the CDR3 is TGTGCCAGCTCCCCGAAGACAGCCTGGGGCTACGAGCAGTACTTC. It yields the protein CASSPKTAWGYEQYF.

In its sample, this clonotype was seen many times. This chain uses TRBV7-3 with TRBJ1-1, with D unclear. Trimming left V 2 bases short and J 2 bases short, with 6 bases between. Germline V gives CDR1 SGHTA, CDR2 FQGTGA. This CDR3 comprises 13 residues. The CDR3 sequence: CASSLGINTEAFF. In DNA form, the CDR3 reads TGTGCCAGCAGCTTAGGGATCAACACTGAAGCTTTCTTT.

In its sample, this clonotype was seen many times. The chain is built from TRBV30 and TRBJ2-7, with D maybe TRBD1 (6 bases). The length of the CDR3 is 12 residues. Germline V lookup: CDR1 GTSNPN, CDR2 SVGIG (reference sequence). The V and J ends lost 7 bases and 5 bases respectively, with 15 bases between them. CDR3 loop: CASTGRGDEQYF. The CDR3 nucleotides are TGTGCCTCCACGGGCAGGGGAGACGAGCAGTACTTC.